The rows below give T cell receptor beta chains drawn from one sample of a study of blood T cell repertoires in COVID-19. The assay was immunoSEQ multiplex PCR, and TCRdb's table has in-frame clones only and misses some. Among 50,000 to 65,000 clones listed, around nine tenths were seen once. Sequenced sample: peripheral blood. The origin of the receptors is a human donor in a cohort sampled during active COVID-19. Each CDR3 is given with its conserved first and last residue. D genes are given only for firm matches. Rows may omit the clone size; those that give it use once, few, many or a size class.

cdr3_aa: CSVVRGFNYGYTF
cdr3_nt: TGCAGCGTTGTACGGGGATTCAACTATGGCTACACCTTC
clone_size: NA
j_call: TRBJ1-2
v_call: TRBV29-1
d_call: NA

cdr3_aa: CATSRADTRAGFF
cdr3_nt: TGTGCCACCAGCAGAGCCGACACCAGGGCAGGTTTTTTT
clone_size: NA
j_call: TRBJ1-4
v_call: TRBV15
d_call: NA

cdr3_aa: CASSQQTIAGGPTDTQYF
cdr3_nt: TGTGCCAGCAGCCAACAAACCATAGCGGGGGGGCCCACAGATACGCAGTATTTT
clone_size: NA
j_call: TRBJ2-3
v_call: TRBV3-1/TRBV3-2
d_call: TRBD2

cdr3_aa: CASSLGLAGYETQYF
cdr3_nt: TGTGCCAGCAGCTTAGGACTAGCGGGATATGAGACCCAGTACTTC
clone_size: once
j_call: TRBJ2-5
v_call: TRBV7-3
d_call: TRBD2

cdr3_aa: CASWTGTGYNEQFF
cdr3_nt: TGTGCCAGCTGGACCGGGACAGGATACAATGAGCAGTTCTTC
clone_size: NA
j_call: TRBJ2-1
v_call: TRBV28
d_call: TRBD1

cdr3_aa: CASSIDWVTGGSETQYF
cdr3_nt: TGTGCCAGTAGTATAGATTGGGTGACAGGGGGCTCGGAGACCCAGTACTTC
clone_size: NA
j_call: TRBJ2-5
v_call: TRBV19
d_call: TRBD1

cdr3_aa: CASSHTTQPYEQYF
cdr3_nt: TGTGCCAGCAGCCACACGACACAGCCCTACGAGCAGTACTTC
clone_size: NA
j_call: TRBJ2-7
v_call: TRBV7-8
d_call: NA

cdr3_aa: CASRGTENQPQHF
cdr3_nt: TGTGCCAGCAGGGGGACAGAAAATCAGCCCCAGCATTTT
clone_size: NA
j_call: TRBJ1-5
v_call: TRBV7-2
d_call: TRBD1

cdr3_aa: CAWSAPSGGINIQYF
cdr3_nt: TGTGCCTGGAGTGCCCCGTCGGGTGGAATAAACATTCAGTACTTC
clone_size: once
j_call: TRBJ2-4
v_call: TRBV30
d_call: NA

cdr3_aa: CASSSTVPPSLYYGYTF
cdr3_nt: TGTGCCAGCAGCTCCACGGTACCACCTTCGCTTTACTATGGCTACACCTTC
clone_size: few
j_call: TRBJ1-2
v_call: TRBV7-9
d_call: NA

cdr3_aa: CASSFSGTQYF
cdr3_nt: TGTGCCAGCAGCTTTAGTGGGACCCAGTACTTC
clone_size: NA
j_call: TRBJ2-5
v_call: TRBV7-9
d_call: NA

cdr3_aa: CASSSGLAGEAGKNIQYF
cdr3_nt: TGTGCCAGCAGCTCGGGACTAGCGGGAGAAGCTGGCAAAAACATTCAGTACTTC
clone_size: NA
j_call: TRBJ2-4
v_call: TRBV7-3
d_call: TRBD2

cdr3_aa: CATSRELAREQYF
cdr3_nt: TGTGCCACCAGCAGAGAACTAGCCCGGGAGCAGTACTTC
clone_size: NA
j_call: TRBJ2-7
v_call: TRBV15
d_call: NA

cdr3_aa: CASSLAGGDTDTQYF
cdr3_nt: TGTGCCAGCAGCCTAGCGGGAGGGGACACAGATACGCAGTATTTT
clone_size: NA
j_call: TRBJ2-3
v_call: TRBV11-3
d_call: TRBD2

cdr3_aa: CASSSTSGTGNHEQYF
cdr3_nt: TGTGCCAGCAGCTCGACCTCCGGGACAGGGAACCACGAGCAGTACTTC
clone_size: NA
j_call: TRBJ2-7
v_call: TRBV7-2
d_call: TRBD1

cdr3_aa: CASGLFSGGATDTQYF
cdr3_nt: TGTGCTAGTGGTTTGTTTAGCGGGGGGGCCACAGATACGCAGTATTTT
clone_size: NA
j_call: TRBJ2-3
v_call: TRBV12-5
d_call: TRBD2

cdr3_aa: CASSRGGQLRQFF
cdr3_nt: TGTGCCAGCAGTCGGGGGGGACAGCTAAGGCAGTTCTTC
clone_size: NA
j_call: TRBJ2-1
v_call: TRBV6-5
d_call: NA

cdr3_aa: CASTLEWQGEQFF
cdr3_nt: TGTGCCAGCACCCTCGAGTGGCAGGGTGAGCAGTTCTTC
clone_size: NA
j_call: TRBJ2-1
v_call: TRBV7-2
d_call: NA

cdr3_aa: CASSVSGGPAGEQYF
cdr3_nt: TGTGCCAGCAGCGTTAGCGGGGGGCCGGCGGGCGAGCAGTACTTC
clone_size: once
j_call: TRBJ2-7
v_call: TRBV2
d_call: TRBD2

cdr3_aa: CASSSSTGRQETQYF
cdr3_nt: TGTGCCAGCAGCTCCTCGACAGGGCGACAAGAGACCCAGTACTTC
clone_size: NA
j_call: TRBJ2-5
v_call: TRBV5-6
d_call: TRBD1

cdr3_aa: CASSLTLGQRFYEQYF
cdr3_nt: TGTGCCAGCAGCCTTACTCTCGGACAGAGATTCTACGAGCAGTACTTC
clone_size: NA
j_call: TRBJ2-7
v_call: TRBV5-4
d_call: NA

cdr3_aa: CATSPAGGREVGDTQYF
cdr3_nt: TGTGCCACCTCCCCAGCGGGAGGCCGCGAAGTAGGAGATACGCAGTATTTT
clone_size: NA
j_call: TRBJ2-3
v_call: TRBV24-1
d_call: TRBD2

cdr3_aa: CSAGQRNTIYF
cdr3_nt: TGCAGTGCGGGACAGAGAAACACCATATATTTT
clone_size: NA
j_call: TRBJ1-3
v_call: TRBV20-1
d_call: TRBD1

cdr3_aa: CASSTGNSLTYEQYF
cdr3_nt: TGCGCCAGCAGCACGGGGAACAGCCTCACCTACGAGCAGTACTTC
clone_size: NA
j_call: TRBJ2-7
v_call: TRBV5-1
d_call: NA

cdr3_aa: CASSSGTSGGALETQYF
cdr3_nt: TGTGCCAGCAGCTCCGGGACTAGCGGGGGGGCCCTCGAGACCCAGTACTTC
clone_size: few
j_call: TRBJ2-5
v_call: TRBV7-2
d_call: TRBD2

cdr3_aa: CASRKPGQDGYTF
cdr3_nt: TGTGCCAGCAGGAAACCGGGACAGGATGGCTACACCTTC
clone_size: NA
j_call: TRBJ1-2
v_call: TRBV6-5
d_call: TRBD1

cdr3_aa: CASSFSGTGVRDTEAFF
cdr3_nt: TGTGCCAGCAGCTTTTCAGGGACAGGGGTTCGGGACACTGAAGCTTTCTTT
clone_size: NA
j_call: TRBJ1-1
v_call: TRBV11-2
d_call: TRBD1

cdr3_aa: CASSPFDPLDRRGSYNEQFF
cdr3_nt: TGTGCCAGCAGCCCGTTCGACCCTCTGGACAGGAGGGGTTCCTACAATGAGCAGTTCTTC
clone_size: NA
j_call: TRBJ2-1
v_call: TRBV21-1
d_call: NA

cdr3_aa: CATRGGAGDTEAFF
cdr3_nt: TGTGCCACCAGGGGGGGGGCTGGGGACACTGAAGCTTTCTTT
clone_size: once
j_call: TRBJ1-1
v_call: TRBV24-1
d_call: NA

cdr3_aa: CASSLLMDNEQFF
cdr3_nt: TGTGCCAGCAGCCTATTAATGGACAATGAGCAGTTCTTC
clone_size: once
j_call: TRBJ2-1
v_call: TRBV7-9
d_call: NA

cdr3_aa: CASRSLGELFF
cdr3_nt: TGTGCCAGCAGGTCGTTGGGGGAGCTGTTTTTT
clone_size: NA
j_call: TRBJ2-2
v_call: TRBV6-5
d_call: NA

cdr3_aa: CASSVRQGVEEKLFF
cdr3_nt: TGTGCCAGCAGCGTCCGACAGGGAGTAGAAGAAAAACTGTTTTTT
clone_size: NA
j_call: TRBJ1-4
v_call: TRBV9
d_call: TRBD1

cdr3_aa: CASSPDSYSNQPQHF
cdr3_nt: TGTGCCAGCAGTCCGGACAGTTATAGCAATCAGCCCCAGCATTTT
clone_size: NA
j_call: TRBJ1-5
v_call: TRBV27
d_call: NA

cdr3_aa: CASSRRDRGDEKLFF
cdr3_nt: TGTGCCAGCAGCCGAAGGGACAGGGGGGATGAAAAACTGTTTTTT
clone_size: NA
j_call: TRBJ1-4
v_call: TRBV5-6
d_call: TRBD1

cdr3_aa: CASSLAEDTEAFF
cdr3_nt: TGTGCCAGCAGCTTGGCGGAGGACACTGAAGCTTTCTTT
clone_size: NA
j_call: TRBJ1-1
v_call: TRBV5-8
d_call: NA

cdr3_aa: CASGRAGELFF
cdr3_nt: TGTGCCAGCGGGAGGGCCGGGGAGCTGTTTTTT
clone_size: NA
j_call: TRBJ2-2
v_call: TRBV7-9
d_call: TRBD2

cdr3_aa: CASSLMGQDYGYTF
cdr3_nt: TGTGCCAGCAGCTTAATGGGACAGGACTATGGCTACACCTTC
clone_size: NA
j_call: TRBJ1-2
v_call: TRBV7-2
d_call: TRBD1

cdr3_aa: CASSILRGDTQYF
cdr3_nt: TGTGCCAGCAGTATACTCAGGGGAGATACGCAGTATTTT
clone_size: once
j_call: TRBJ2-3
v_call: TRBV28
d_call: NA

cdr3_aa: CASSKDLVQITEAFF
cdr3_nt: TGTGCCAGCAGCAAAGATTTAGTACAGATCACTGAAGCTTTCTTT
clone_size: NA
j_call: TRBJ1-1
v_call: TRBV21-1
d_call: NA

cdr3_aa: CASSLMTGRNTGELFF
cdr3_nt: TGTGCCAGCAGCCTCATGACAGGCCGAAACACCGGGGAGCTGTTTTTT
clone_size: once
j_call: TRBJ2-2
v_call: TRBV3-1/TRBV3-2
d_call: NA

cdr3_aa: CATAPTGILGGYTF
cdr3_nt: TGTGCCACCGCTCCGACAGGGATCTTGGGGGGCTACACCTTC
clone_size: NA
j_call: TRBJ1-2
v_call: TRBV30
d_call: TRBD1